Below, 32 T cell receptor beta chains from the same sample are listed, as sequenced in a study of blood T cell repertoires in COVID-19. TCRdb's table, derived via immunoSEQ multiplex PCR, lists solely in-frame clones and lacks some. The sample records under 80,000 clones, approximately 80% being singletons. Source material: peripheral blood. These receptors were obtained from a man in his forties or fifties with acute or convalescent COVID-19.

The gene calls are TRBV29-1 and TRBJ2-3, with TRBD1 matching over 7 bases. Unmatched junction bases numbered 15, after V lost 7 bases and J lost 2 bases. From germline, CDR1 is SQVTM and CDR2 ANQGSEA. CDR3 length: 16 residues. In DNA form, the CDR3 reads TGCAGCGCGAATCCTATAGAACAGGGGTCCACAGATACGCAGTATTTT. This codes for CSANPIEQGSTDTQYF.

CDR3: CASRKPSGSSGEQFF. CDR3 DNA sequence: TGTGCCAGCAGGAAACCTTCGGGCTCGTCGGGAGAGCAGTTCTTC. The chain is built from TRBV6-5 and TRBJ2-1; the D gene is possibly TRBD2 (5 bases). This CDR3 is built from 15 residues. Trimming pared 6 bases from V and 10 bases from J, leaving 22 bases between. Germline-derived CDR1 and CDR2 are MNHEY and SVGAGI.

The chain recombines TRBV9 with TRBJ2-7; no definite D call. The CDR3 consists of 13 residues. Germline CDR1 is SGDLS and CDR2 is YYNGEE. Trimming cost V 4 bases and J 1 base, with 9 bases left between them. The CDR3 sequence is CASSPHSSYEQYF. As DNA, the CDR3 is TGTGCCAGCAGCCCCCACAGTTCCTACGAGCAGTACTTC.

The chain couples TRBV6-2 or TRBV6-3 to TRBJ1-4; 7 positions agree with TRBD1. Germline V lookup: CDR1 MNHEY, CDR2 SVGEGT. The CDR3 runs to 15 residues. The J segment lost 3 bases and the V segment lost 6 bases, leaving 7 bases of the junction unmatched. Written as DNA, the CDR3 is TGTGCCAGCAGCGACCGGGACAGCTCTAATGAAAAACTGTTTTTT. Residues: CASSDRDSSNEKLFF.

The sample holds one count of this clone. V usage is TRBV5-6 and J usage is TRBJ1-2; D gene ambiguous. V was trimmed by 0 bases and J by 2 bases, leaving 11 bases between them. Looked up from germline, CDR1 is SGHDT and CDR2 is YYEEEE. CDR3 length equals 15 residues. The CDR3 here is CASSLGALGNYGYTF. CDR3 nucleotides: TGTGCCAGCAGCTTGGGGGCATTAGGAAACTATGGCTACACCTTC. The variable domain in full, completed from reference TRBV5-6 and TRBJ1-2, reads DAGVTQSPTHLIKTRGQQVTLRCSPKSGHDTVSWYQQALGQGPQFIFQYYEEEERQRGNFPDRFSGHQFPNYSSELNVNALLLGDSALYLCASSLGALGNYGYTFGSGTRLTVV.

The chain carries TRBV11-2 and TRBJ1-2; 8 bases agree with TRBD1. The V gene's germline CDR1 is SGHAT and CDR2 FQNNGV. The CDR3 runs 13 residues. Trimming at V came to 5 bases and at J to 6 bases, leaving 5 bases not matched to a gene. CDR3 coding DNA: TGTGCCAGCAGCCGGACAGGGATGGATGGCTACACCTTC. This gives the protein CASSRTGMDGYTF.

The chain uses TRBV19 and TRBJ1-2; 8 positions agree with TRBD1. Germline V CDR1 and CDR2: LNHDA, SQIVND (reference sequence). The CDR3 is made up of 14 amino acids. The V gene end was trimmed by 9 bases and the J gene end by 6 bases; junction bases not matched to a gene: 12. In DNA, the CDR3 is TGTGCCAGCGCAGCCTCGGACAGGGAGAATGGCTACACCTTC. Its protein product is CASAASDRENGYTF.

The chain has TRBV20-1 and TRBJ2-1; 8 bases are shared with TRBD2. Germline V gene sequence: CDR1 DFQATT, CDR2 SNEGSKA (reference sequence). The trim removed 3 bases at V and 8 bases at J, leaving 12 bases unmatched. This CDR3 contains 15 residues. CDR3 region: CSASSGRGRLDEQFF. The DNA of the CDR3 is TGCAGTGCTAGTTCCGGGAGGGGCCGCCTCGATGAGCAGTTCTTC.

This clone was recorded only once. The CDR3 reads CASRDGQGTNTEAFF. The CDR3, as DNA: TGTGCCAGCAGAGATGGACAGGGAACGAACACTGAAGCTTTCTTT. The chain recombines TRBV4-2 with TRBJ1-1, with TRBD1 identical over 8 bases. The CDR3 spans 15 residues. CDR1 is LGHNA and CDR2 is YNFKEQ in the germline V gene. V was pared by 6 bases and J by 1 base, with 7 bases of the junction left unmatched.

The rearrangement joins TRBV28 to TRBJ2-2; 9 nucleotides align to TRBD1. The junction had 19 bases not matched to a gene; V was cut back by 5 bases and J by 12 bases. The CDR3 contains 17 residues. Germline V CDR1 and CDR2: MDHEN, SYDVKM. CDR3 in DNA: TGTGCCAGCAGTACCATCGGACAGGGGACCCCCTATCGGAAGCTGTTTTTT. It translates to CASSTIGQGTPYRKLFF.

The V call is TRBV19, the J call TRBJ1-5; maybe TRBD1 (6 bases). The V and J ends lost 8 bases and 1 base respectively, with 15 bases between them. The germline gives CDR1 LNHDA, CDR2 SQIVND (reference sequence). CDR3 length: 15 residues. CDR3 residues: CASDTGSQSNQPQHF. The CDR3 bases are TGTGCCAGTGACACAGGGAGCCAAAGCAATCAGCCCCAGCATTTT.

This chain uses TRBV6-2 or TRBV6-3 with TRBJ2-2; no definite D call. Germline V gene sequence: CDR1 MNHEY, CDR2 SVGEGT. Trimming removed 2 bases from V and 6 bases from J, with 10 bases in between. CDR3 length: 14 residues. The CDR3 nucleotides are TGTGCCAGCAGTTACGAGATCCTATCCGGGGAGCTGTTTTTT. Its protein is CASSYEILSGELFF.

This clone was detected only a few times. V gene TRBV9 combines with J gene TRBJ2-7; D may be TRBD2 (6 bases). V shed 4 bases and J shed 0 bases, with 11 bases lying between them. CDR3 length: 14 residues. CDR1 and CDR2 (germline): SGDLS, YYNGEE. CDR3 in DNA: TGTGCCAGCAGCCAGGCGGGGAGCTCCTACGAGCAGTACTTC. Translation: CASSQAGSSYEQYF.

The J gene is TRBJ2-5, the V gene TRBV21-1; TRBD2 was called by the table and not checked on the DNA. TRBV21-1 is a pseudogene segment. The CDR3 is 16 residues long. The CDR3 DNA is TGTGCCAGCAGCATGCCGCGGGGGCGCCCGCAAGAGACCCAGTACTTC. Its translation is CASSMPRGRPQETQYF.

The J gene is TRBJ1-6, the V gene TRBV4-3; 7 bases are a match to TRBD1. V was pared by 3 bases and J by 5 bases, with 7 bases of the junction left unmatched. The CDR3 totals 16 residues. Germline V gene lookup returns CDR1 LGHNA and CDR2 YSLEER. The CDR3 DNA follows: TGCGCCAGCAGCCAGAATGGACAGGCCCATAATTCACCCCTCCACTTT. It specifies CASSQNGQAHNSPLHF.

This chain links TRBV12-3 or TRBV12-4 with TRBJ2-5; no definite D call. The CDR3 has 12 amino acids. Trimming pared 2 bases from V and 5 bases from J, leaving 6 bases between. In DNA form, the CDR3 reads TGTGCCAGCAGTTTACGTTTGGAGACCCAGTACTTC. Translating gives CASSLRLETQYF.

The V and J genes are TRBV18 and TRBJ2-3, with D tentatively TRBD2 (5 bases). Germline V CDR1 and CDR2: KGHSH, LQKENI. The CDR3 length is 15 residues. Deletions cut 4 bases from V and 0 bases from J, with 11 bases between. This CDR3 is CASSLLRGSTDTQYF. CDR3 nucleotides: TGTGCCAGCTCACTGTTACGCGGGAGCACAGATACGCAGTATTTT. Complete variable domain (other parts from reference TRBV18 and TRBJ2-3): NAGVMQNPRHLVRRRGQEARLRCSPMKGHSHVYWYRQLPEEGLKFMVYLQKENIIDESGMPKERFSAEFPKEGPSILRIQQVVRGDSAAYFCASSLLRGSTDTQYFGPGTRLTVL.

The V call is TRBV6-6, the J call TRBJ1-1; the match to TRBD1 covers 7 bases. The CDR3 contains 15 residues. Trimming at V came to 2 bases and at J to 0 bases, leaving 3 bases not matched to a gene. The germline CDR1 and CDR2 sequences are MNHNY and SVGAGI (reference sequence). CDR3 protein: CASSYRDRLNTEAFF. The CDR3 nucleotides are TGTGCCAGCAGTTACCGGGACAGATTGAACACTGAAGCTTTCTTT.

V usage is TRBV7-2 and J usage is TRBJ1-1; D possibly corresponds to TRBD1 (5 bases). The germline CDR1 and CDR2 sequences are SGHTA and FQGNSA. V lost 2 bases, J lost 5 bases, and 15 bases lay in between. This CDR3 region has 15 residues. The CDR3 region is CASSLTGGSMTEAFF. The DNA for the CDR3 is TGTGCCAGCAGCTTAACCGGGGGTAGTATGACTGAAGCTTTCTTT. The variable domain in full, with the rest retrieved from reference TRBV7-2 and TRBJ1-1, is GAGVSQSPSNKVTEKGKDVELRCDPISGHTALYWYRQSLGQGLEFLIYFQGNSAPDKSGLPSDRFSAERTGGSVSTLTIQRTQQEDSAVYLCASSLTGGSMTEAFFGQGTRLTVV.

This clone was detected once. CDR3: CASSPRGSLSSYNEQFF. The CDR3 DNA is TGTGCCAGCAGCCCCCGGGGGTCCTTGAGCTCCTACAATGAGCAGTTCTTC. The chain joins TRBV3-1 (or the pseudogene TRBV3-2) to TRBJ2-1; a possible D gene is TRBD2 (6 bases). This CDR3 is built from 17 residues. V was clipped by 4 bases and J by 0 bases, with 16 bases between them. CDR1 LGHDT and CDR2 YNNKEL come from the germline V gene (reference sequence).

This clone was seen only once. The chain couples TRBV6-5 to TRBJ1-4; D perhaps matches TRBD1 (5 bases). The CDR3 is 15 amino acids. Trimming cost V 2 bases and J 7 bases, with 14 bases left between them. CDR1 and CDR2 from the germline V gene are MNHEY and SVGAGI. Here the CDR3 DNA reads TGTGCCAGCAGTTACGGGGCAGGGAGGGGTGAAAAACTGTTTTTT. As protein: CASSYGAGRGEKLFF.

The CDR3 DNA is TGTGCCAGCAGCCCCGGGACAGGGTCCACTGAAGCTTTCTTT. Its translation is CASSPGTGSTEAFF. The V and J genes are TRBV5-4 and TRBJ1-1; 9 bases are a match to TRBD1. CDR3 size: 14 residues. Germline CDR1 reads SGHNT; CDR2 reads YYREEE (reference sequence). J lost 4 bases, V lost 4 bases, and 5 bases had no gene match.

This chain connects TRBV30 to TRBJ2-7; TRBD1 might be the D (5 bases). V was cut by 2 bases and J by 5 bases, with 10 bases left in between. The germline V gene encodes CDR1 GTSNPN and CDR2 SVGIG (reference sequence). The CDR3 loop spans 12 amino acids. The CDR3 region is CAWSRGSDEQYF. The CDR3, as DNA: TGTGCCTGGAGTAGGGGCTCTGACGAGCAGTACTTC.

The V and J genes are TRBV28 and TRBJ2-2; no firm D call. There are 12 residues in the CDR3. V lost 8 bases and J 4 bases, leaving 8 bases between the germline ends. Germline CDR1 and CDR2: MDHEN and SYDVKM. In DNA form, the CDR3 reads TGTGCCAGCCTTTCCTTCACCGGGGAGCTGTTTTTT. Protein: CASLSFTGELFF. The full variable domain, with the rest looked up from reference TRBV28 and TRBJ2-2, is DVKVTQSSRYLVKRTGEKVFLECVQDMDHENMFWYRQDPGLGLRLIYFSYDVKMKEKGDIPEGYSVSREKKERFSLILESASTNQTSMYLCASLSFTGELFFGEGSRLTVL.

The V gene is TRBV6-2 or TRBV6-3, the J gene TRBJ2-7; 9 bases are a match to TRBD2. Germline-derived CDR1 and CDR2 are MNHEY and SVGEGT. The V gene end was trimmed by 5 bases and the J gene end by 1 base; junction bases not matched to a gene: 15. This CDR3 contains 18 residues. DNA of the CDR3: TGTGCCAGCAGTGGACGAGGAAGCGGGGGGCTCTATTCCTACGAGCAGTACTTC. Translated: CASSGRGSGGLYSYEQYF.

V is TRBV7-2 and J is TRBJ2-3, with D perhaps TRBD1 (5 bases). The CDR3 loop spans 14 amino acids. CDR1 SGHTA and CDR2 FQGNSA come from the germline V gene. V gave up 2 bases and J gave up 6 bases, with 12 bases separating them. Here the CDR3 DNA reads TGTGCCAGCAGCTTATCAGGGCTAGTGGATACGCAGTATTTT. Translation: CASSLSGLVDTQYF. Full variable domain (remainder filled in from reference TRBV7-2 and TRBJ2-3): GAGVSQSPSNKVTEKGKDVELRCDPISGHTALYWYRQSLGQGLEFLIYFQGNSAPDKSGLPSDRFSAERTGGSVSTLTIQRTQQEDSAVYLCASSLSGLVDTQYFGPGTRLTVL.

The V gene is TRBV12-5, the J gene TRBJ1-2; possibly TRBD1 for D (6 bases). This CDR3 spans 13 amino acids. The germline V gene encodes CDR1 LGHNT and CDR2 FRNRAP. V lost 6 bases and J 7 bases, leaving 15 bases between the germline ends. The CDR3 is CASGLRGSGGYTF. The CDR3 DNA follows: TGTGCTAGTGGACTCAGGGGTTCTGGTGGCTACACCTTC.

The rearrangement links TRBV9 to TRBJ2-1; D remains ambiguous. V was cut by 2 bases and J by 0 bases, with 9 bases left in between. Germline V gene data show CDR1 as SGDLS and CDR2 as YYNGEE. CDR3 length equals 15 residues. The CDR3 is CASSVGPASYNEQFF. CDR3 DNA: TGTGCCAGCAGCGTTGGGCCGGCCTCCTACAATGAGCAGTTCTTC.

This chain connects TRBV4-2 to TRBJ1-4, with D perhaps matching TRBD1 (6 bases). Trimming left V 0 bases short and J 7 bases short, with 18 bases between. This CDR3 has 17 residues. The germline V gene encodes CDR1 LGHNA and CDR2 YNFKEQ. The CDR3 reads CASSQERGGLGGEKLFF. The CDR3 DNA sequence: TGTGCCAGCAGCCAAGAAAGGGGGGGCCTGGGTGGTGAAAAACTGTTTTTT.

Only one count was recorded for this clone. J is TRBJ2-7 and V is TRBV4-3; TRBD1 agrees at 12 bases. CDR1 LGHNA and CDR2 YSLEER come from the germline V gene. The J segment lost 4 bases and the V segment lost 5 bases, leaving 12 bases of the junction unmatched. The CDR3 contains 17 residues. CDR3 nucleotide sequence: TGCGCCAGCAGCGAGAGACTTCCGGGACAGGGGGCTTACGAGCAGTACTTC. Translating it yields CASSERLPGQGAYEQYF.

J is TRBJ2-1 and V is TRBV9, with 8 bases matching TRBD2. J gave up 7 bases and V 0 bases, and 6 bases lay outside the gene matches. Germline V gives CDR1 SGDLS, CDR2 YYNGEE. The CDR3 loop spans 15 amino acids. This CDR3 reads CASSVAGGARNEQFF. The CDR3 nucleotides are TGTGCCAGCAGCGTAGCCGGGGGGGCCAGAAATGAGCAGTTCTTC.

This clone has only a few counts. The chain uses TRBV6-7 and TRBJ1-5; no definite D call. TRBV6-7 is assigned to the ORF class and has an uncertain function. CDR3 length equals 10 residues. Trimming removed 10 bases from V and 10 bases from J, with 11 bases in between. CDR3 sequence (DNA): TGTGCCATCCCCGGGAACCCCCAGCATTTT. It codes for CAIPGNPQHF.